This entry is about one T cell receptor beta chain. What it binds is unknown. These data come from a study of T cell clonotyping in hematopoietic cell transplantation. Assay used: immunoSEQ multiplex PCR; TCRdb lists only in-frame clones, some missing. Among 15,000 to 25,000 clones listed, more than 60% were seen once. Findings and caveats of the study: Without cell sorting, CD4 versus CD8 contributions remain unresolved. Higher Inverse Simpson Index values in graft donor and pretransplant recipient predicted broader posttransplant TCR diversity.

Germline loops: CDR1 MRHNA, CDR2 SNTAGT. V shed 5 bases, J shed 5 bases, and the junction held 4 bases outside the gene matches. The CDR3 runs 14 residues. V usage is TRBV6-4 and J usage is TRBJ1-5, with 9 bases lining up with TRBD1. The receptor comes from a man between 60 and 75 years old in good health. Some clones in this sample may be carry-over from other donors' samples. Sequencing input: peripheral blood mononuclear cells. The DNA for the CDR3 is TGTGCCAGCAGTAAGGACAGGGGCGATCAGCCCCAGCATTTT. Residues: CASSKDRGDQPQHF.